This T cell receptor (beta chain) was observed in a study of T cells after yellow fever vaccination. Study-level information: Fractions of limited cellularity were prepared by means of SMART-Seq v4 Ultra Low Input. Overall study results and limits: Subsequent to the booster, the majority of primary-vaccination clones reappeared (96% CD4, around 85% CD8).

TCR cDNA was made by 5'RACE template switching, adding a universal primer site and UMIs. TCRdb fed the 5' RACE reads into MiXCR, producing one record per CDR3 protein. The sample includes 40,000 to 50,000 distinct CDR3 sequences, about 6.3% seen only once; the top ten take more than 9%. Trimming pared 4 bases from V and 2 bases from J, leaving 11 bases between. This CDR3 comprises 14 residues. The germline gives CDR1 SGHAT, CDR2 FQNNGV. The sequence was collected from a man younger than 40 who received the YFV17D yellow fever vaccine. Here the sequenced sample was PBMCs, either bulk or a sorted T-cell subset (CD4+, CD8+, memory, or dextramer-sorted; not recorded which), taken 45 days after the yellow fever booster vaccination. V usage is TRBV11-2 and J usage is TRBJ2-5, with D possibly matching TRBD2 (5 bases). CDR3 sequence: CASSYRTGQETQYF. CDR3 DNA sequence: TGTGCCAGCAGCTATCGGACGGGGCAAGAGACCCAGTACTTC. Full variable domain (missing parts from reference TRBV11-2 and TRBJ2-5): EAGVAQSPRYKIIEKRQSVAFWCNPISGHATLYWYQQILGQGPKLLIQFQNNGVVDDSQLPKDRFSAERLKGVDSTLKIQPAKLEDSAVYLCASSYRTGQETQYFGPGTRLLVL.